The text below deals with one T cell receptor beta chain. Per the original data handling: Reference gene primers were amplified, and this amplification served to estimate nucleated cell counts. Repertoires were generated with immunoSEQ multiplex PCR, while TCRdb's copy carries only in-frame clones and drops some. V, J and clone size reflect that table, while D and trimming were determined from the DNA. Of about 380,000 clones detected, around 90% appear once; the ten largest clones hold more than 0.95%. This record belongs to a study of blood T cell repertoires in COVID-19. Study in general: T cells, B-cell-depleted T cells, or PBMCs provided the cDNA or gDNA that served as material.

The CDR3 runs to 15 residues. The germline CDR1 and CDR2 sequences are SGHNT and YENEEA. V shed 1 base and J shed 5 bases, with 15 bases lying between them. Categorization into cohorts depended on clinical history that participants reported. V gene TRBV11-3 combines with J gene TRBJ2-7, with D perhaps TRBD1 (5 bases). This receptor was obtained from a young woman who had recovered from COVID-19. The specimen was PBMCs or T cells enriched from blood (not recorded which). The CDR3 loop is CASSLGQSNRNEQYF. The CDR3 DNA follows: TGTGCCAGCAGCTTAGGACAGTCTAACCGGAACGAGCAGTACTTC. The complete variable domain, with remaining parts taken from reference TRBV11-3 and TRBJ2-7, reads EAGVVQSPRYKIIEKKQPVAFWCNPISGHNTLYWYLQNLGQGPELLIRYENEEAVDDSQLPKDRFSAERLKGVDSTLKIQPAELGDSAVYLCASSLGQSNRNEQYFGPGTRLTVT.